This T cell receptor (beta chain) derives from a study of identical twins. Study-wide findings and caveats: While abundant cord blood beta clonotypes carried fewer insertions, memory repertoires showed no such pattern. The study found that models underestimated out-of-frame TCR alpha sharing in monozygotic twins.

Comments on this clonotype: Its antigen remains unknown.

Unique molecular identifiers were in the cDNA, with template-switch universal primer binding. TCRdb recomputed calls from the 5' RACE reads with MiXCR, one row per CDR3 protein. The table includes about 530,000 distinct CDR3 sequences, around 24% detected once. Germline V gene sequence: CDR1 MDHEN, CDR2 SYDVKM. V shed 6 bases, J shed 6 bases, and the junction held 1 base outside the gene matches. This CDR3 has 12 amino acids. This sample was shared with a second study, whose subject was yellow fever vaccine responses in identical twins.

V gene TRBV28 combines with J gene TRBJ2-2, with 7 nucleotides matching TRBD1. Sequenced: CD4+ T cells sorted from blood. This sequence was found in a woman aged 18-29 years in good health. CDR3 nucleotide sequence: TGTGCCAGCAGAACAGGGGCCGGGGAGCTGTTTTTT. Translated, it gives CASRTGAGELFF.